This T cell receptor beta chain originates from a study of blood T cell repertoires in COVID-19. Study at large: T cells, B-cell-depleted T cells, or PBMCs supplied cDNA or gDNA.

V was cut by 2 bases and J by 7 bases, with 17 bases left in between. There are 15 residues in the CDR3. Germline CDR1 SNHLY, CDR2 FYNNEI. Assay used: immunoSEQ multiplex PCR; TCRdb lists only in-frame clones, some missing. The sample has 250,000 to 300,000 clones; 80% to 90% are singletons. Sequenced: peripheral blood. This TCR came from a woman aged 45-59 years with COVID-19, enrolled during active disease. The V call is TRBV2, the J call TRBJ1-2; tentative D call: TRBD1 (5 bases). The CDR3 sequence: CASSEWGGAWSGYTF. The CDR3 DNA is TGTGCCAGCAGTGAATGGGGTGGGGCTTGGAGTGGCTACACCTTC.